The sequence of this T cell receptor (beta chain) was determined in a study of T cell responses to AZD1222 COVID-19 vaccine. Study-wide results and limits: When two AZD1222 doses had been given, Spike-specific TCR breadth and depth rose. The study sampled repertoires only after the peak T cell response. A mostly white British donor set with more females was recruited, and clonal diversity was possibly underestimated.

On this clone: Its cognate antigen is unknown.

The CDR3 runs to 13 residues. The V gene's germline CDR1 is SNHLY and CDR2 FYNNEI. V was clipped by 4 bases and J by 5 bases, with 9 bases between them. Measured with immunoSEQ multiplex PCR; TCRdb has only the in-frame clones, and not every one. The top ten hold 2.2% of the sample, which has roughly 140,000 clones, around 89% seen once. This specimen consisted of peripheral blood, obtained on day 0 of AZD1222 vaccination. The receptor was isolated from an adult in good health. The V and J genes are TRBV2 and TRBJ1-5; D might be TRBD1 (5 bases). CDR3 DNA: TGTGCCAGCAGTGTAAGGGGCTATCAGCCCCAGCATTTT. Residues: CASSVRGYQPQHF.